This TCR beta chain was found in a study of cytomegalovirus exposure and HLA in healthy donors. Whole-study results and caveats: The authors confirmed in vitro that a few CMV-associated chains were specific for CMV antigens.

This clone has just a few counts. Antigen specificity is unknown. Primers for the PCR totalled 60 Vbeta and 13 Jbeta. TCRdb's copy holds only in-frame clones and misses some; the assay was immunoSEQ multiplex PCR. The sample consists of around 110,000 clones, 66% of them appearing once. CDR3 length equals 13 residues. Trimming removed 6 bases from V and 3 bases from J, with 11 bases in between. In germline, CDR1 is MNHNY, CDR2 SVGAGI (reference sequence). This clonotype was sampled from a man between 18 and 35 years old in good health and CMV-seronegative. The sequenced sample was PBMCs. The chain uses TRBV6-6 and TRBJ2-5; weak D call: TRBD2 (5 bases). The CDR3 sequence is CASRQSGEETQYF. For the CDR3, the DNA is TGTGCCAGCAGGCAGAGCGGTGAAGAGACCCAGTACTTC.